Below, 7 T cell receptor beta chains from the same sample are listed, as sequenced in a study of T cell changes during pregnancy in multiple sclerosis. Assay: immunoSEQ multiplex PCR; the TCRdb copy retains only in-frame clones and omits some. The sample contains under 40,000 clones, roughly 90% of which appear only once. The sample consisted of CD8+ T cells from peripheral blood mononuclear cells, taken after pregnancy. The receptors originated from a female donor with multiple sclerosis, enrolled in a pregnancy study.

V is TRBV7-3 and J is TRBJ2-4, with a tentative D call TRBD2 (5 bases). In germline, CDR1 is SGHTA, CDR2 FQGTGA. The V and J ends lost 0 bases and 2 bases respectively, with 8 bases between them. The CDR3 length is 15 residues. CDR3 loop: CASSLTSGPKNIQYF. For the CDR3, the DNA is TGTGCCAGCAGCTTAACGAGCGGCCCCAAAAACATTCAGTACTTC.

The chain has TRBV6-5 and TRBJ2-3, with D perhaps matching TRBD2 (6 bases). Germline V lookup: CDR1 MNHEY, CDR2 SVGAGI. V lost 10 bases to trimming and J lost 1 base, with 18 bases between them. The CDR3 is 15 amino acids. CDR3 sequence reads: CATIEGRGGTDTQYF. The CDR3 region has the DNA TGTGCCACCATAGAGGGGCGGGGAGGCACAGATACGCAGTATTTT.

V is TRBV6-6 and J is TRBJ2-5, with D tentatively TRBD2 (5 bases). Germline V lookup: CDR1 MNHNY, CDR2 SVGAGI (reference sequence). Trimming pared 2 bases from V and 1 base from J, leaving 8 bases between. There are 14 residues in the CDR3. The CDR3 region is CASSYGAAQETQYF. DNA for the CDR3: TGTGCCAGCAGTTACGGAGCGGCCCAAGAGACCCAGTACTTC.

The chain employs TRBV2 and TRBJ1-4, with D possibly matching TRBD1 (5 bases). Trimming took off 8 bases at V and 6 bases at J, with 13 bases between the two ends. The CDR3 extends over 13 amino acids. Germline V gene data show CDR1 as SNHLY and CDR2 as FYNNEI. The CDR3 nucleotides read TGTGCCAGCCCCAGGGTGGCGGATGAAAAACTGTTTTTT. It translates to CASPRVADEKLFF.

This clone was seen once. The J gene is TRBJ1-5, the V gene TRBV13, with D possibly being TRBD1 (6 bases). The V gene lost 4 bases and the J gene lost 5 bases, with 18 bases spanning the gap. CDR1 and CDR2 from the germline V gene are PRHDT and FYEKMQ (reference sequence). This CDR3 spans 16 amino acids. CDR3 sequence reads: CASSSRGGGLDQPQHF. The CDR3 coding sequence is TGTGCCAGCAGCTCCCGGGGAGGGGGATTAGATCAGCCCCAGCATTTT. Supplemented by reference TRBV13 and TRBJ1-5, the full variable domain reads AAGVIQSPRHLIKEKRETATLKCYPIPRHDTVYWYQQGPGQDPQFLISFYEKMQSDKGSIPDRFSAQQFSDYHSELNMSSLELGDSALYFCASSSRGGGLDQPQHFGDGTRLSIL.

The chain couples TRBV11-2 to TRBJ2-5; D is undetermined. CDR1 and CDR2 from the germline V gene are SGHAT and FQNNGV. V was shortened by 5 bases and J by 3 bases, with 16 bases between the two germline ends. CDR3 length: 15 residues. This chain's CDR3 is CASSPFLGSEETQYF. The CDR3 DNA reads TGTGCCAGCAGCCCCTTTCTGGGCAGTGAAGAGACCCAGTACTTC.

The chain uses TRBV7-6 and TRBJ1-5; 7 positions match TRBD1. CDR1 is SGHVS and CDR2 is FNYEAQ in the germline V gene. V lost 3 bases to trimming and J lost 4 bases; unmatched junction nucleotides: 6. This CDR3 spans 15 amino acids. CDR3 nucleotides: TGTGCCAGCAGCTTGGGACCAGGGGGAAATCAGCCCCAGCATTTT. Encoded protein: CASSLGPGGNQPQHF.